Listed below are T cell receptor beta chains from one sample, sequenced in a study of cytomegalovirus exposure and HLA in healthy donors. Assay used: immunoSEQ multiplex PCR; TCRdb lists only in-frame clones, some missing. The table records about 130,000 clones, approximately 82% of them present only once. The specimen was PBMCs. The receptors here all came from a boy aged 2 to 10 in good health and CMV-seronegative. Each CDR3 is given with its conserved first and last residue.

j_call v_call cdr3_aa
TRBJ2-1 TRBV10-3 CAIELGGNNNEQFF
TRBJ2-7 TRBV30 CAWTGRGYDYEQYF
TRBJ2-2 TRBV4-2 CASSQDTLTLGGELFF
TRBJ2-1 TRBV15 CATSRVASGEEQFF
TRBJ2-2 TRBV6-1 CASSADRGSAGELFF
TRBJ1-4 TRBV28 CASSFKRTNEKLFF
TRBJ2-1 TRBV6-1 CASSDRTGGYNEQFF
TRBJ1-5 TRBV10-1 CASSEKRNQPQHF
TRBJ1-1 TRBV4-1 CASSPGTGGWYTEAFF
TRBJ2-6 TRBV9 CASSSPPRRLLLSGANVLTF
TRBJ2-5 TRBV2 CASSGWTSDYETQYF
TRBJ1-1 TRBV4-1 CASSQDPLKGQTEAFF
TRBJ1-1 TRBV4-3 CASSHGQGTEAFF
TRBJ2-6 TRBV19 CASSISWSSGANVLTF
TRBJ2-7 TRBV6-1 CASSEIHQLATFADERYF
TRBJ1-2 TRBV27 CASSLRQGNYGYTF
TRBJ2-1 TRBV6-4 CASSEAPTGEQFF
TRBJ1-2 TRBV5-1 CASSFGENYGYTF
TRBJ1-1 TRBV20-1 CSAREDREAFF
TRBJ2-1 TRBV5-8 CASRPQGISLRNEQFF
TRBJ2-5 TRBV7-9 CASSLTQNQETQYF
TRBJ1-1 TRBV5-1 CATRRPGRDTEAFF
TRBJ2-1 TRBV5-1 CASSWSGSSGFDEQFF